This TCR beta chain stems from a study of cytomegalovirus exposure and HLA in healthy donors (dated by TCRdb to the late 2010s). Turning to the overall study: According to an earlier analysis of 587 of the donors, roughly 180 million T cells yielded some 110 million unique TCR beta sequences and about 280 Gb of sequence data. An early release that covered about 640 HLA-typed donors contained approximately 320 gigabases of sequencing data and about 93 million unique TCR sequences. Among the roughly 390 genotyped donors, about 85% belonged to the genetic ancestry cluster associated with self-reported Caucasian donors. The study was designed to test whether signatures of past pathogen exposure could be identified by cataloging public T cell receptors. The study used immunosequencing to profile the T cell repertoires of approximately 630 subjects and linked those repertoires to cytomegalovirus serostatus. Along with the roughly 610-subject first cohort, a separate validation cohort of more than 90 different subjects was used. The study combined high-throughput TCR immunosequencing, statistical association of individual TCRs with disease status, and machine learning to predict cytomegalovirus infection status. A later analysis re-analyzed previously published TCR beta repertoires from about 600 donors and added high-resolution HLA genotyping to study TCR occurrence patterns. Rather than using new phenotypic data, the later analysis identified candidate immune exposures from TCR beta sequences and from how often those sequences occurred across donors. An earlier analysis of fewer than 700 of the donors applied high-throughput TCR beta sequencing to assess whether each TCR beta V gene segment acted as functional or pseudogenic. Alongside the repertoire data, information on donor age, sex, ethnicity and CMV serostatus was compiled. Genome-wide SNP genotypes for about 65% of the 666 donors were used in a later genetic analysis, which treated that subset as a discovery cohort. All discovery cohort repertoires had been generated using a single sequencing platform. Class I and class II HLA loci were covered by the typing at four-digit resolution. Typing coverage varied by locus: roughly 629-640 donors for A, B, C, DRB1 and DQB1; roughly 520 for DQA1; nearly 610 for DPA1; under 490 for DPB1. Roughly five DR-DQ haplotypes were handled as single units for association and clustering because linkage in the cohort was strong. Among roughly 370 genotyped donors of the cohort, an average of around 240,000 unique TCR beta nucleotide sequences were sequenced per donor, roughly a sixth of them non-productive. Study-level results and caveats: Linkage disequilibrium might explain the correlated functional status among segregating V segments, but an unknown experimental factor could not be excluded. It was suggested by the authors that the approach could potentially be generalized to other disease states and immunological phenotypes. Most TCR sequences were observed very rarely across donors, whereas some public TCRs were present in many individuals. A cluster of highly shared sequence variants was judged likely to represent a technical artifact of the sequencing pipeline. For the cohort, immune exposure information was limited to CMV serostatus. The cohort was sequenced for TCR beta chains only, and without alpha or paired-chain data the features that could be detected were limited. The classifier was reported to diagnose cytomegalovirus status with high specificity and sensitivity in both the original and validation cohorts. In a later analysis, some 17,000 TCR beta sequences were associated with specific HLA alleles at a false discovery rate of 0.05. A later analysis found that most CMV-associated TCR beta chains appeared HLA-restricted, with HLA associations seemingly driven largely by CMV exposure. When HLA alleles, especially DR and DQ, strongly co-occurred, TCR associations were difficult to assign to individual alleles. HLA typing was unavailable for some donors at each locus, so association tests used only the typed subset. The study gave a list of 150 to 200 TCR beta chains associated with cytomegalovirus. According to a later analysis, parvovirus B19, influenza, CMV and Epstein-Barr virus appeared linked to several top co-occurrence clusters. A further reported finding was that TCR beta sequences accurately predicted the HLA-A and HLA-B alleles for most subjects in the first cohort. In a later analysis, TCR association rates were found to vary across HLA loci, with the most associated TCRs seen for DRB1 alleles and the fewest for HLA-C alleles. Three of the identified cytomegalovirus-associated TCR beta chains were confirmed in vitro to be specific for cytomegalovirus antigens. Because the 87-base-pair reads could not distinguish some IMGT-functional V segments, including TRBV6-2 and TRBV6-3, those segments were excluded. The earlier analysis of some 560 of the donors excluded about 16 rarely observed V segments, including chromosome 9 orphons, because counts were too low. In a later analysis, HLA-associated TCR beta chains showed more clonal expansion and lower generation probabilities than non-associated chains that were equally common. V-gene and J-gene trimming of TCR beta chains was associated with a missense DCLRE1C variant in a later genetic analysis, and the association was replicated in an independent cohort. In a later genetic analysis, fewer N-insertions in productive TCRs were reported among donors in an Asian-associated ancestry cluster than the roughly 670-donor mean. Presence/absence analyses assumed roughly uniform sequencing depth across donors, an assumption that may not hold. In an earlier analysis of 587 of the donors, most TCR beta V segments appeared in productive rearrangements about 87% or about 30% of the time, broadly matching IMGT annotations.

The cohort comprised hundreds of healthy bone marrow donors. All cohort members were sampled while nominally healthy, although unrecorded immune exposures were likely present. The donor tested CMV seronegative and was one of the 352 seronegative cohort members. A peripheral blood sample was collected from each donor, and TCR beta sequencing was performed on peripheral blood mononuclear cells. Genomic DNA was extracted from the blood cell samples with the Qiagen DNeasy Blood Extraction Kit. The method was the immunoSEQ multiplex PCR assay. For the multiplex PCR, a mixture combining 60 forward primers for TCR Vbeta segments and 13 reverse primers for TCR Jbeta segments was used. The CDR3 region of rearranged TCR beta genes was amplified from genomic DNA with a multiplex PCR assay. Amplified TCR beta libraries were sequenced as 87-base-pair reads on the Illumina HiSeq System. In the paper's pipeline: A later analysis counted some 74 million unique TCR beta chains across the 690 or so repertoires, and around 9.9 million of these chains were shared by at least two donors. Raw reads were error-corrected and collapsed into unique sequences by a nearest-neighbor algorithm in which closely related sequences were merged to remove PCR and sequencing errors. Alignment of CDR3 sequences to IMGT reference sequences was used to assign V, D and J gene segments. For a sequence to be retained, a match of at least six nucleotides to both a V gene segment and a J gene segment was required. Rearrangements were classified as productive when the CDR3 lacked stop codons and remained in frame with V and J, and all other rearrangements were classified as non-productive. CDR3 was defined according to IMGT convention as the region running from the second conserved V-encoded cysteine to the conserved J-encoded phenylalanine. The earlier analysis of about 500 of the donors excluded sequences that lacked an unambiguous match to a single V gene segment. An earlier analysis of fewer than 650 of the donors classified V segments as functional when productive rearrangements were above 56.7% and as segregating when the standard deviation between donors was above 5%. To diagnose cytomegalovirus status from the catalog of TCR beta chain sequences, a statistical classification framework was built. In a later analysis, TCR nucleotide sequences were compared against IMGT/GENE-DB human TR gene sequences so that V and J genes could be assigned. A later analysis assigned CDR3 sequences and most-parsimonious VDJ recombination scenarios with the TCRdist pipeline. In a later analysis, each TCR beta chain was defined by its CDR3 amino acid sequence together with its V-gene family, and reads lacking a unique V-gene family were excluded. In a later analysis, some 600 highly shared, low-generation-probability nucleotide sequences were removed to address suspected cross-contamination and a sequencing artifact. For each public chain, a later analysis derived a clonal expansion index from normalized ranks of inferred template counts within each repertoire. In a later analysis, generation probabilities were computed using a VDJ recombination model fitted to out-of-frame rearrangements, and the results were checked against IGoR. In a later analysis, TCR-TCR, TCR-HLA and TCR-CMV co-occurrence was scored with hypergeometric tests, and a repertoire-size bias correction was applied to TCR pairs. False discovery rates were estimated in a later analysis by permuting HLA or CMV assignments 20 times. In a later analysis, co-occurring TCRs were grouped with DBSCAN, and TCRdist sequence similarity was added when clustering was performed within HLA-allele-positive subsets. For co-occurrence clustering, repertoires with fewer than 30,000 or more than 120,000 public chains were excluded, along with four to six repertoires with anomalous nucleotide sharing. In TCRdb, the immuneACCESS table is reduced to in-frame sequences with V and J assigned. These tables do not hold every clone; where another copy was compared, an unresolved V gene accounts for under half, and the others remain unexplained. The D gene and trimming were derived from the DNA, and the V and J assignments and clone size from that table. A total of roughly 100,000 clones appear in this sample, 64% of them only once. The ten largest account for more than 2.5% of the sample.

The CDR3 numbers 18 residues from cysteine through phenylalanine. Only CDR3 DNA remains: 54 bases, in frame from the first base. V is cut back by 8 bases and J by 0 bases, with 13 bases in the junction unmatched. From the germline V gene, CDR1 is ENHRY and CDR2 is SYGVKD. In its sample, this clone was seen a few times. Its recognized antigen is unknown. No base-level quality is on record; no much larger clone is a single base apart. The V and J genes are TRBV10-3 and TRBJ1-5, with 10 middle bases fitting TRBD1. The sequencing sample was made of PBMCs. This TCR derives from a man in his sixties in good health and CMV-seronegative. CDR3 loop: CAIGTSGTGDYSNQPQHF. The DNA is as follows: TGTGCCATCGGGACCTCCGGGACAGGGGATTATAGCAATCAGCCCCAGCATTTT.